The rows below give T cell receptor beta chains drawn from one sample of a study of blood T cell repertoires in COVID-19. Clones were sequenced by immunoSEQ multiplex PCR, and TCRdb holds only the in-frame ones, with some missing. The sample has approximately 670,000 clones, 75% to 90% seen once. Material for sequencing was peripheral blood. The receptors derive from a woman between 18 and 29 years old with acute or convalescent COVID-19. Both conserved end residues are part of each CDR3. The D gene is left open where the match is weak. The size of a clone is reported for some rows only, either as once, few or many, or as a class for expanded clones.

j_call: TRBJ2-1; clone_size: NA; v_call: TRBV9; d_call: TRBD2; cdr3_nt: TGTGCCAGCAGCCTAGCGGGGAATGAGCAGTTCTTC; cdr3_aa: CASSLAGNEQFF
j_call: TRBJ1-5; clone_size: NA; v_call: TRBV6-6; d_call: NA; cdr3_nt: TGTGCCAGCAGTTACTTTCCGGATCAGCCCCAGCATTTT; cdr3_aa: CASSYFPDQPQHF
j_call: TRBJ1-1; clone_size: NA; v_call: TRBV12-3/TRBV12-4; d_call: TRBD1; cdr3_nt: TGTGCCAGCAGTTACACAGGGGTGACTGAAGCTTTCTTT; cdr3_aa: CASSYTGVTEAFF
j_call: TRBJ2-1; clone_size: NA; v_call: TRBV24-1; d_call: TRBD2; cdr3_nt: TGTGCCACCAGTGATTCGGGAGGGCGGCAGTTCTTC; cdr3_aa: CATSDSGGRQFF
j_call: TRBJ2-5; clone_size: once; v_call: TRBV15; d_call: TRBD1; cdr3_nt: TGTGCCACCGGGACAGGGCAAGAGACCCAGTACTTC; cdr3_aa: CATGTGQETQYF
j_call: TRBJ2-7; clone_size: few; v_call: TRBV6-6; d_call: NA; cdr3_nt: TGTGCCAGCAACGGGAATGGGGTCGAGCAGTACTTC; cdr3_aa: CASNGNGVEQYF
j_call: TRBJ2-3; clone_size: NA; v_call: TRBV5-1; d_call: NA; cdr3_nt: TGCGCCAGCAGCCTTGGCGGGGCGGTACCAGATACGCAGTATTTT; cdr3_aa: CASSLGGAVPDTQYF
j_call: TRBJ1-3; clone_size: once; v_call: TRBV9; d_call: NA; cdr3_nt: TGTGCCAGCAGCGTTGATTTCATGGACACCTTGTACACTTCTTACTCTGGAAACACCATATATTTT; cdr3_aa: CASSVDFMDTLYTSYSGNTIYF
j_call: TRBJ1-4; clone_size: NA; v_call: TRBV6-4; d_call: NA; cdr3_nt: TGTGCCAGCAGCCGCACCGGGGGGAAGGCGGAAAAACTGTTTTTT; cdr3_aa: CASSRTGGKAEKLFF
j_call: TRBJ1-1; clone_size: once; v_call: TRBV10-3; d_call: NA; cdr3_nt: TGTGCCATCAGGCCTCAGATGAACACTGAAGCTTTCTTT; cdr3_aa: CAIRPQMNTEAFF
j_call: TRBJ2-3; clone_size: NA; v_call: TRBV6-5; d_call: TRBD2; cdr3_nt: TGTGCCAGCAGATCAGCGGGGGTGACAGATACGCAGTATTTT; cdr3_aa: CASRSAGVTDTQYF
j_call: TRBJ1-1; clone_size: NA; v_call: TRBV27; d_call: NA; cdr3_nt: TGTGCCAGCAGTTTATCTCAGGGTTGGGGTGAAGCTTTCTTT; cdr3_aa: CASSLSQGWGEAFF
j_call: TRBJ2-1; clone_size: many; v_call: TRBV6-4; d_call: TRBD2; cdr3_nt: TGTGCCAGCAGTGACAATGGACTAGCGGTATCTAATGAGCAGTTCTTC; cdr3_aa: CASSDNGLAVSNEQFF
j_call: TRBJ2-1; clone_size: once; v_call: TRBV5-4; d_call: TRBD1; cdr3_nt: TGTGCCAGCAGCTTGGACAGGGGAGAGCAGTTCTTC; cdr3_aa: CASSLDRGEQFF
j_call: TRBJ2-7; clone_size: NA; v_call: TRBV7-6; d_call: TRBD1; cdr3_nt: TGTGCCAGCAGCTTAGGTCCAGGGGGAGATCGGGAGCAGTACTTC; cdr3_aa: CASSLGPGGDREQYF
j_call: TRBJ2-7; clone_size: once; v_call: TRBV11-2; d_call: NA; cdr3_nt: TGTGCCAGCAGCCTAGGCACACCCTCCTACGAGCAGTACTTC; cdr3_aa: CASSLGTPSYEQYF
j_call: TRBJ1-5; clone_size: NA; v_call: TRBV6-5; d_call: NA; cdr3_nt: TGTGCCAGCCAGGGATATGGCAATCAGCCCCAGCATTTT; cdr3_aa: CASQGYGNQPQHF
j_call: TRBJ2-1; clone_size: once; v_call: TRBV5-4; d_call: TRBD2; cdr3_nt: TGTGCCAGCAGCTCCCGGGGAGGGCCCTACAATGAGCAGTTCTTC; cdr3_aa: CASSSRGGPYNEQFF
j_call: TRBJ2-3; clone_size: NA; v_call: TRBV12-3/TRBV12-4; d_call: NA; cdr3_nt: TGTGCCAGCAGGTCCTACACAGATACGCAGTATTTT; cdr3_aa: CASRSYTDTQYF
j_call: TRBJ2-3; clone_size: NA; v_call: TRBV18; d_call: NA; cdr3_nt: TGTGCCAGCTCACCAGACGGGGATACGCAGTATTTT; cdr3_aa: CASSPDGDTQYF
j_call: TRBJ2-7; clone_size: NA; v_call: TRBV7-9; d_call: NA; cdr3_nt: TGTGCCAGCAGCATCCTAGGGGCAGGGCTCGAGCAGTACTTC; cdr3_aa: CASSILGAGLEQYF
j_call: TRBJ1-5; clone_size: NA; v_call: TRBV7-6; d_call: TRBD1; cdr3_nt: TGTGCCAGCAGCTTCCCCTTTGGTAAGACAGGGGTGGAACAGCCCCAGCATTTT; cdr3_aa: CASSFPFGKTGVEQPQHF
j_call: TRBJ2-7; clone_size: NA; v_call: TRBV7-8; d_call: NA; cdr3_nt: TGTGCCAGCAAATACGGGGGAGTGTACGAGCAGTACTTC; cdr3_aa: CASKYGGVYEQYF
j_call: TRBJ1-5; clone_size: NA; v_call: TRBV15; d_call: NA; cdr3_nt: TGTGCCACCAGCAGAGGGTTAGGGGCGGTAAGCAATCAGCCCCAGCATTTT; cdr3_aa: CATSRGLGAVSNQPQHF
j_call: TRBJ2-1; clone_size: NA; v_call: TRBV21-1; d_call: NA; cdr3_nt: TGTGCCAGCAAGTTTAGCGGGGGGGAAGAGCAGTTCTTC; cdr3_aa: CASKFSGGEEQFF
j_call: TRBJ1-2; clone_size: NA; v_call: TRBV28; d_call: TRBD1; cdr3_nt: TGTGCCAGCAGTTTGGGCCCCGACAGGGACTATGGCTACACCTTC; cdr3_aa: CASSLGPDRDYGYTF
j_call: TRBJ1-6; clone_size: NA; v_call: TRBV4-1; d_call: NA; cdr3_nt: TGCGCCAGCAGCCAAGAACAGGGTTTACGCAATTCACCCCTCCACTTT; cdr3_aa: CASSQEQGLRNSPLHF
j_call: TRBJ2-7; clone_size: NA; v_call: TRBV5-1; d_call: NA; cdr3_nt: TGCGCCAGCAGCTTGGCACCAGCGGGCTACGAGCAGTACTTC; cdr3_aa: CASSLAPAGYEQYF
j_call: TRBJ2-7; clone_size: NA; v_call: TRBV24-1; d_call: TRBD1; cdr3_nt: TGTGCCACCAGTCCCAGGACAGGACAGGGCTCCTACGAGCAGTACTTC; cdr3_aa: CATSPRTGQGSYEQYF
j_call: TRBJ1-1; clone_size: NA; v_call: TRBV6-5; d_call: NA; cdr3_nt: TGTGCCAGCAGTCCTTCCGTCGGGATCATTGCTTTCTTT; cdr3_aa: CASSPSVGIIAFF
j_call: TRBJ1-3; clone_size: NA; v_call: TRBV7-8; d_call: NA; cdr3_nt: TGTGCCAGCAGCTTAGAAGGGAGAGGAAACACCATATATTTT; cdr3_aa: CASSLEGRGNTIYF
j_call: TRBJ1-2; clone_size: NA; v_call: TRBV5-5; d_call: NA; cdr3_nt: TGTGCCAGCAGCTTGGGTCCGGGTACCTATGGCTACACCTTC; cdr3_aa: CASSLGPGTYGYTF
j_call: TRBJ1-6; clone_size: NA; v_call: TRBV9; d_call: TRBD1; cdr3_nt: TGTGCCAGCAGCCCACGACCTGTGGACAGGGGGCCGTCTGGCCTCCACTTT; cdr3_aa: CASSPRPVDRGPSGLHF
j_call: TRBJ2-3; clone_size: NA; v_call: TRBV5-3; d_call: TRBD2; cdr3_nt: TGTGCCAGAAGCTTTCAAACTAGCGGGGGCACAGATACGCAGTATTTT; cdr3_aa: CARSFQTSGGTDTQYF
j_call: TRBJ1-2; clone_size: NA; v_call: TRBV3-1/TRBV3-2; d_call: TRBD1; cdr3_nt: TGTGCCAGCAGCCATGGGGGACAGGTAAAGAACTATGGCTACACCTTC; cdr3_aa: CASSHGGQVKNYGYTF
j_call: TRBJ1-3; clone_size: once; v_call: TRBV3-1/TRBV3-2; d_call: NA; cdr3_nt: TGTGCCAGCAGCCAAGGGACAGCGGCTGGAAACACCATATATTTT; cdr3_aa: CASSQGTAAGNTIYF
j_call: TRBJ1-3; clone_size: NA; v_call: TRBV3-1/TRBV3-2; d_call: NA; cdr3_nt: TGTGCCAGCAGCCATGGACACTCTGGAAACACCATATATTTT; cdr3_aa: CASSHGHSGNTIYF
j_call: TRBJ1-3; clone_size: NA; v_call: TRBV7-9; d_call: NA; cdr3_nt: TGTGCCAGCAGCCGAGGGACAACTGGAAACACCATATATTTT; cdr3_aa: CASSRGTTGNTIYF
j_call: TRBJ1-2; clone_size: NA; v_call: TRBV11-2; d_call: NA; cdr3_nt: TGTGCCAGCAGCTTAAACAGGGCTGGCTACACCTTC; cdr3_aa: CASSLNRAGYTF
j_call: TRBJ1-5; clone_size: NA; v_call: TRBV2; d_call: NA; cdr3_nt: TGTGCCAGCAGTGAAAAGAGTGTTATAGGCAATCAGCCCCAGCATTTT; cdr3_aa: CASSEKSVIGNQPQHF
j_call: TRBJ2-2; clone_size: NA; v_call: TRBV24-1; d_call: TRBD1; cdr3_nt: TGTGCCACCCGGTCAGGGACAGTCAACACCGGGGAGCTGTTTTTT; cdr3_aa: CATRSGTVNTGELFF
j_call: TRBJ2-3; clone_size: NA; v_call: TRBV11-3; d_call: NA; cdr3_nt: TGTGCCAGCGCCTTTGGGGAGGCAGATACGCAGTATTTT; cdr3_aa: CASAFGEADTQYF
j_call: TRBJ2-7; clone_size: NA; v_call: TRBV27; d_call: TRBD1; cdr3_nt: TGTGCCACACGGGACAGTGCCTACGAGCAGTACTTC; cdr3_aa: CATRDSAYEQYF